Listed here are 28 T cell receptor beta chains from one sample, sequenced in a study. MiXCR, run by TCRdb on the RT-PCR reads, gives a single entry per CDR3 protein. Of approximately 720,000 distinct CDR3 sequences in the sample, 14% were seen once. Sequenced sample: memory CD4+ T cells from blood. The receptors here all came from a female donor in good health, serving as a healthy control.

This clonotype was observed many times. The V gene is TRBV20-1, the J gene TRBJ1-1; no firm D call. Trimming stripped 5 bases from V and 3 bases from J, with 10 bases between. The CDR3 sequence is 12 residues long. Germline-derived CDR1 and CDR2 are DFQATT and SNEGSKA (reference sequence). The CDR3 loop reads CSALAWDTEAFF. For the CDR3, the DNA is TGCAGTGCTCTTGCCTGGGACACTGAAGCTTTCTTT.

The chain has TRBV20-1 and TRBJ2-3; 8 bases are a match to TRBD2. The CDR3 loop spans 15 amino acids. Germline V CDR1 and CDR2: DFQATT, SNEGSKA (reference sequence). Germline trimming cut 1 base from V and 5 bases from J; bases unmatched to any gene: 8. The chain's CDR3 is CSARGTSLSGDTQYF. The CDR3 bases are TGCAGTGCTAGAGGGACTAGCCTAAGTGGAGATACGCAGTATTTT.

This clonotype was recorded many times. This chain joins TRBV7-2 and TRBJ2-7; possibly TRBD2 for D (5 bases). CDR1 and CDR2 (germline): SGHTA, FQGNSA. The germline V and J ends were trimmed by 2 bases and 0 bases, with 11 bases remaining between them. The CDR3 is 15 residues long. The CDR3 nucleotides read TGTGCCAGCAGCTTAATTAGCGAGAACTCCTACGAGCAGTACTTC. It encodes CASSLISENSYEQYF.

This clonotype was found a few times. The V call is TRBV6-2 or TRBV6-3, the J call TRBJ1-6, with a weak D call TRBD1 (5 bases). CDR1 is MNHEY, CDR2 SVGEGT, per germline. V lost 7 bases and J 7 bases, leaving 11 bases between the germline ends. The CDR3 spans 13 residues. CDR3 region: CASTVTANSPLHF. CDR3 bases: TGTGCCAGCACCGTGACAGCGAATTCACCCCTCCACTTT.

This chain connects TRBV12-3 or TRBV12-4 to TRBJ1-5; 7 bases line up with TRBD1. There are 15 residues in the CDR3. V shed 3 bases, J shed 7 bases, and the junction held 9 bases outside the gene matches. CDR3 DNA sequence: TGTGCCAGCAGTTTTCGACAAGGGGGCGGGCAGCCCCAGCATTTT. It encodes CASSFRQGGGQPQHF.

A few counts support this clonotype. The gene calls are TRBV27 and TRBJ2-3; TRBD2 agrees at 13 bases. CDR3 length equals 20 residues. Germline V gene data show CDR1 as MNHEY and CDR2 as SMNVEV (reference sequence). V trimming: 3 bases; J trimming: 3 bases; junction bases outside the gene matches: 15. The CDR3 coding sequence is TGTGCCAGCAGTTTCGGTATTGGACTACGGACTAGCGGGGGTACAGATACGCAGTATTTT. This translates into CASSFGIGLRTSGGTDTQYF.

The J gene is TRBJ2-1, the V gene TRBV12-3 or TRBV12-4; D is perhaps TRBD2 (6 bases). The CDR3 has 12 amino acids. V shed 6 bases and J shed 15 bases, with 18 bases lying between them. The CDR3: CASSLASGTAFF. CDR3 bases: TGTGCCAGCAGCCTAGCCTCCGGGACTGCGTTCTTC.

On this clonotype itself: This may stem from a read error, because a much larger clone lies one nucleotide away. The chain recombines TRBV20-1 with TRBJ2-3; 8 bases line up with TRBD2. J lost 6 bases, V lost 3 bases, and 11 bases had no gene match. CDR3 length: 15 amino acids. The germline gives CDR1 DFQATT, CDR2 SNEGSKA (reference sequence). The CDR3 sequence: CSASVPGRGYDTQYF. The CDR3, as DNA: TGCAGTGCTAGTGTCCCCGGGAGGGGATATGATACGCAGTATTTT.

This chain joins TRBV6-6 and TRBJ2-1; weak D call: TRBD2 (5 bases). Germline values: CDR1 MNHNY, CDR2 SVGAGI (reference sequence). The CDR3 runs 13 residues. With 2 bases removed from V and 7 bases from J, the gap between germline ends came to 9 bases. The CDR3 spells CASSYEGGNEQFF. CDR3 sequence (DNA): TGTGCCAGCAGTTACGAGGGCGGGAATGAGCAGTTCTTC.

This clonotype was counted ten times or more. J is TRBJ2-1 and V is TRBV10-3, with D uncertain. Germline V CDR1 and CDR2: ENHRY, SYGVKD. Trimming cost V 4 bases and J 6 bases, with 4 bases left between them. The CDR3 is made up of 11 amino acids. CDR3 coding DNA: TGTGCCATCAGTGCTAGCAATGAGCAGTTCTTC. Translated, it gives CAISASNEQFF.

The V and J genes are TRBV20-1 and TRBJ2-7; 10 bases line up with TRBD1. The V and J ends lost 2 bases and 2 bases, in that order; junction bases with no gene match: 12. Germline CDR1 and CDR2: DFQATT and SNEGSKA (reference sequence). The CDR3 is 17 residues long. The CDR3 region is CSARTTGTGEITYEQYF. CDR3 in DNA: TGCAGTGCTAGAACAACTGGGACAGGGGAAATAACCTACGAGCAGTACTTC.

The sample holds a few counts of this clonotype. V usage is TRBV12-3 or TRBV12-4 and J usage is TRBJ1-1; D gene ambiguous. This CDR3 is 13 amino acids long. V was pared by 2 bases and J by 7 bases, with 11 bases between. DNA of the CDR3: TGTGCCAGCAGTTTACTAGAGTCACTTGAAGCTTTCTTT. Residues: CASSLLESLEAFF.

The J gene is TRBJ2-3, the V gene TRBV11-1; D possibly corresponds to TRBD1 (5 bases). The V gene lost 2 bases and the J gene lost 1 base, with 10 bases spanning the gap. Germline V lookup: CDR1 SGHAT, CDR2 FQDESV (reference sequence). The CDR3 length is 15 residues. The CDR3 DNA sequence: TGTGCCAGCAGCTTAAATCAACAGGGCACAGATACGCAGTATTTT. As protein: CASSLNQQGTDTQYF. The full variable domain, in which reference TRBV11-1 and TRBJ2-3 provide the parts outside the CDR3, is EAEVAQSPRYKITEKSQAVAFWCDPISGHATLYWYRQILGQGPELLVQFQDESVVDDSQLPKDRFSAERLKGVDSTLKIQPAELGDSAMYLCASSLNQQGTDTQYFGPGTRLTVL.

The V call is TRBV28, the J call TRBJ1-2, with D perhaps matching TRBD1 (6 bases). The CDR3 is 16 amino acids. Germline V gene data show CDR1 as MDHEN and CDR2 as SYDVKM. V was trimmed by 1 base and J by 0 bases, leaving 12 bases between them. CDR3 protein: CASSLSTGIANYGYTF. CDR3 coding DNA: TGTGCCAGCAGTTTATCCACAGGGATAGCTAACTATGGCTACACCTTC.

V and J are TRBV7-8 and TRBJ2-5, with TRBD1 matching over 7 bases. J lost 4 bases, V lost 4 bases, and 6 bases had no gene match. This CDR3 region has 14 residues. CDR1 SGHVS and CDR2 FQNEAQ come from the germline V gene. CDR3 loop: CASSSRDSAETQYF. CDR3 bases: TGTGCCAGCAGCTCCAGGGACAGTGCAGAGACCCAGTACTTC. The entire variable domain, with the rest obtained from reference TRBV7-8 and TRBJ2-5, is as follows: GAGVSQSPRYKVAKRGQDVALRCDPISGHVSLFWYQQALGQGPEFLTYFQNEAQLDKSGLPSDRFFAERPEGSVSTLKIQRTQQEDSAVYLCASSSRDSAETQYFGPGTRLLVL.

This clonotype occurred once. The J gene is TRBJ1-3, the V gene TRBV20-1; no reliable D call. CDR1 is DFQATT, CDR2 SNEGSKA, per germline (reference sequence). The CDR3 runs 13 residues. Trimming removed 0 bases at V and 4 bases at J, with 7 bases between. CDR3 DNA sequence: TGCAGTGCTAGAGAAGGGCACGGAAACACCATATATTTT. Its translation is CSAREGHGNTIYF.

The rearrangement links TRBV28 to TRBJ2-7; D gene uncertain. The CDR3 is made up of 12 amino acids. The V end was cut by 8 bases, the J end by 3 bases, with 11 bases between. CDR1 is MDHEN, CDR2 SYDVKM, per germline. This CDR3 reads CASVRRDYEQYF. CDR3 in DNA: TGTGCCAGCGTAAGAAGGGACTACGAGCAGTACTTC.

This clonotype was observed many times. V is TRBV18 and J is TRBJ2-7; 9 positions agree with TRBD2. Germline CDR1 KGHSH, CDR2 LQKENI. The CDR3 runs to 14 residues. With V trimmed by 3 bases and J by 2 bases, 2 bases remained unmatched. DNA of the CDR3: TGTGCCAGCTCACCGTCTAGCGGGACCTACGAGCAGTACTTC. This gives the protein CASSPSSGTYEQYF.

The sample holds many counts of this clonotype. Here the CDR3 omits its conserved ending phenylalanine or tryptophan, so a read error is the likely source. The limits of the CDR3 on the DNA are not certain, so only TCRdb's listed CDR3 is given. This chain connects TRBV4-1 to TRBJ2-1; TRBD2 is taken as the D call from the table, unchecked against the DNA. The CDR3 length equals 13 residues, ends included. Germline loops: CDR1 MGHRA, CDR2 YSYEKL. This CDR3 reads CASSRETSGRAHL.

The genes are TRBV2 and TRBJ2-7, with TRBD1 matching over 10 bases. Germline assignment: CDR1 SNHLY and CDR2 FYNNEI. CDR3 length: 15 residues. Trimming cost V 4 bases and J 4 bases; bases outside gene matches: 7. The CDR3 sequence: CASSAGQGRWYEQYF. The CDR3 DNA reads TGTGCCAGCAGTGCGGGACAGGGGAGGTGGTACGAGCAGTACTTC. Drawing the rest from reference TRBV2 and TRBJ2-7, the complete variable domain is EPEVTQTPSHQVTQMGQEVILRCVPISNHLYFYWYRQILGQKVEFLVSFYNNEISEKSEIFDDQFSVERPDGSNFTLKIRSTKLEDSAMYFCASSAGQGRWYEQYFGPGTRLTVT.

The CDR3 sequence is CASSVDSLAEAFF. In DNA form, the CDR3 reads TGTGCCAGCAGCGTAGACAGTCTCGCTGAAGCTTTCTTT. The chain couples TRBV9 to TRBJ1-1; D not resolved. This CDR3 spans 13 amino acids. Trimming shortened V by 0 bases and J by 6 bases, and 9 bases separated the two germline ends. CDR1 and CDR2 (germline): SGDLS, YYNGEE.

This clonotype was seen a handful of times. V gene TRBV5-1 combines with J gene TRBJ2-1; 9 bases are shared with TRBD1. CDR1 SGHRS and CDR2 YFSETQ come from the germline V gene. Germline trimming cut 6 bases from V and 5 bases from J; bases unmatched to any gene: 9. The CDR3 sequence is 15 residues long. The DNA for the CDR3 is TGCGCCAGCAACCTACAGGGGGCTTTCCACAATGAGCAGTTCTTC. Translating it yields CASNLQGAFHNEQFF.

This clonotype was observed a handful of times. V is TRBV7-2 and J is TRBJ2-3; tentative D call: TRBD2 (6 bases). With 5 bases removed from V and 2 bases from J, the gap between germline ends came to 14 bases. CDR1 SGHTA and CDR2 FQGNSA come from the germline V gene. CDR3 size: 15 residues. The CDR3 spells CASSPGLDPTDTQYF. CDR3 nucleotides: TGTGCCAGCAGCCCGGGACTTGACCCCACAGATACGCAGTATTTT.

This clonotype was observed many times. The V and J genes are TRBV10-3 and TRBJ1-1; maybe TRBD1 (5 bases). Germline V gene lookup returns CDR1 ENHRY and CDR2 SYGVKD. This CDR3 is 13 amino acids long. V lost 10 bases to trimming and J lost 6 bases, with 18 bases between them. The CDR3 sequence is CASTGTEGSEAFF. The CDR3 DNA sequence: TGTGCCAGCACAGGAACCGAGGGCTCTGAAGCTTTCTTT.

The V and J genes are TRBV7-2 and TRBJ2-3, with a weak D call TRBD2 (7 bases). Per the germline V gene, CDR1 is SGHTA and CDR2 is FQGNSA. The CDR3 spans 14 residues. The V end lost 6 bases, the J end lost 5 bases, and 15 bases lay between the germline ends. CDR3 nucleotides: TGTGCCAGCAGGTCCCAGAGGGGGGGAGATACGCAGTATTTT. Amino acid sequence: CASRSQRGGDTQYF.

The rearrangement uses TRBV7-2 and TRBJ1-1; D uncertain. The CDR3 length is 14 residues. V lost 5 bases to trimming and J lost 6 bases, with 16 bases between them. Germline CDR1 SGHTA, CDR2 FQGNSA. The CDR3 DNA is TGTGCCAGCAGCCTAACCGTGACACTCGCTGAAGCTTTCTTT. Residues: CASSLTVTLAEAFF.

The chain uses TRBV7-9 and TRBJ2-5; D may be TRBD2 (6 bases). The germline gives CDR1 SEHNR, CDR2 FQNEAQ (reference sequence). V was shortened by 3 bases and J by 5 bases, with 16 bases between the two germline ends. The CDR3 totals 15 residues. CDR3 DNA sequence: TGTGCCAGCAGCTTCGGGACCTTTGGGGGGGAGACCCAGTACTTC. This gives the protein CASSFGTFGGETQYF. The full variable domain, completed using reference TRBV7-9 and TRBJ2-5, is DTGVSQNPRHKITKRGQNVTFRCDPISEHNRLYWYRQTLGQGPEFLTYFQNEAQLEKSRLLSDRFSAERPKGSFSTLEIQRTEQGDSAMYLCASSFGTFGGETQYFGPGTRLLVL.

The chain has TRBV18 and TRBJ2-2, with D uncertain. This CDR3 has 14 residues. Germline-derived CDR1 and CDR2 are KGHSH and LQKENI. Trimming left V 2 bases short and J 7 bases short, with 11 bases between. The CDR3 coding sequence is TGTGCCAGCTCACCAGGAATGGGCGACGGGGAGCTGTTTTTT. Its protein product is CASSPGMGDGELFF.